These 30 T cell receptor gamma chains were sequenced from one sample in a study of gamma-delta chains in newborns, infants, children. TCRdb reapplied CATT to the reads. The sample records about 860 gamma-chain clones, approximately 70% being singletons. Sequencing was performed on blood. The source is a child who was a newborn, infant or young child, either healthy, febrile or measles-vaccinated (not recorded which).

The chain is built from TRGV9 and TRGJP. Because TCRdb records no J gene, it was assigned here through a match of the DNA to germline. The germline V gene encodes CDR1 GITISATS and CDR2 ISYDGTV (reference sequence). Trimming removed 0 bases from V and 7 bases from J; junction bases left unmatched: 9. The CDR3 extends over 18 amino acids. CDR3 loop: CALWEVQGRELGKKIKVF. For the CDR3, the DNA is TGTGCCTTGTGGGAGGTGCAGGGCCGTGAGTTGGGCAAAAAAATCAAGGTATTT.

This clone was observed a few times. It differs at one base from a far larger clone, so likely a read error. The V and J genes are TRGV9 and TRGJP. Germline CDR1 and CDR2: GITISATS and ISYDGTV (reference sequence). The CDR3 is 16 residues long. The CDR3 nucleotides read TGTGCCTTGTGGGAGGTGCAAGAGTTGGGCGAAAAAATCAAGGTATTT. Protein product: CALWEVQELGEKIKVF.

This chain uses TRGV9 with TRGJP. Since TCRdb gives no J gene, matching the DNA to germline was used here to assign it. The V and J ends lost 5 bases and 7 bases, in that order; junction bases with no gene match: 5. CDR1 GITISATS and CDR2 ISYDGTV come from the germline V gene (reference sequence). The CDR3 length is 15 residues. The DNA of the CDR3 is TGTGCCTTGTGGGTTTTGGAGTTGGGCAAAAAAATCAAGGTATTT. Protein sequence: CALWVLELGKKIKVF.

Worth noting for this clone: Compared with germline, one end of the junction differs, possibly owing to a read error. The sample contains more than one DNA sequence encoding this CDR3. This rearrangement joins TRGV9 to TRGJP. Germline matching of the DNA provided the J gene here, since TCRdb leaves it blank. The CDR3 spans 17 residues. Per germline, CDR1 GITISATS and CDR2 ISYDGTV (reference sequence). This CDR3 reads CALWEVHQELGKKIKVF. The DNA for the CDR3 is TGTGCCTTGTGGGAGGTGCACCAAGAGTTGGGCAAGAAAATCAAGGTATTT.

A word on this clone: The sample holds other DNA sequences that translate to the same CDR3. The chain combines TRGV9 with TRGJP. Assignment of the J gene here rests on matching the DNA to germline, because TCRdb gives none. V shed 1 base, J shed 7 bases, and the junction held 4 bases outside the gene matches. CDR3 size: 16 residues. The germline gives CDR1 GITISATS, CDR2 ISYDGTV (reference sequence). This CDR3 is CALWEVKELGKKIKVF. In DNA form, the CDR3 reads TGTGCCTTGTGGGAGGTTAAGGAGTTGGGCAAAAAAATCAAGGTATTT.

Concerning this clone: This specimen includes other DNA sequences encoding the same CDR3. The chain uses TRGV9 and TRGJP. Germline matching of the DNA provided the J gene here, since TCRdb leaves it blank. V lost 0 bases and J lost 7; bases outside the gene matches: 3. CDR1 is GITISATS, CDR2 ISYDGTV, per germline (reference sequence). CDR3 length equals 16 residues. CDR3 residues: CALWEVEELGKKIKVF. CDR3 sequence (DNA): TGTGCCTTGTGGGAGGTGGAGGAGTTGGGCAAAAAAATCAAGGTATTT.

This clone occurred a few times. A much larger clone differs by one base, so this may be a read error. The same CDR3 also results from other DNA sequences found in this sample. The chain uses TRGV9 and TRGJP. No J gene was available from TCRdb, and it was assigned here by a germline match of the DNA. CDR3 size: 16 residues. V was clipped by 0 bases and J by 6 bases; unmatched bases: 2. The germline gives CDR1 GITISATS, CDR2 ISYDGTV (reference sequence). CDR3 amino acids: CALWEVRELGKKIKVF. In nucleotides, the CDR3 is TGTGCCTTGTGGGAGGTGAGAGAGTTGGGCAAAAAAATCAAGGTATTT.

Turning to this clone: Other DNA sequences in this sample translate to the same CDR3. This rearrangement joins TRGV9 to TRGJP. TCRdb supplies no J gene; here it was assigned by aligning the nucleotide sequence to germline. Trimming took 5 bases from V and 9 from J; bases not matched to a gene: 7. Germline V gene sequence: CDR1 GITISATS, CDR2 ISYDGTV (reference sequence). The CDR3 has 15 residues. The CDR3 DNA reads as TGTGCCTTGTGGGCCCCTGGGTTGGGCAAAAAAATCAAGGTATTT. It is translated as CALWAPGLGKKIKVF.

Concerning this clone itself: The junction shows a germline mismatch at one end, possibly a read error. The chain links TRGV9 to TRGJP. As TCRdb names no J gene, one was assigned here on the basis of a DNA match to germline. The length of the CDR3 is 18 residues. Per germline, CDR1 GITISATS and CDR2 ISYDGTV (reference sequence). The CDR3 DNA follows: TGTGCCTTGTGGGAGCTATACGAGAAGGGGTTGGACAAAAAAATCAAGGTATTT. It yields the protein CALWELYEKGLDKKIKVF.

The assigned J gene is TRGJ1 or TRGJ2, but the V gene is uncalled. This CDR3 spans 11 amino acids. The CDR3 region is CATWDGLKKLF. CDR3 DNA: TGTGCCACCTGGGACGGCCTTAAGAAACTCTTT.

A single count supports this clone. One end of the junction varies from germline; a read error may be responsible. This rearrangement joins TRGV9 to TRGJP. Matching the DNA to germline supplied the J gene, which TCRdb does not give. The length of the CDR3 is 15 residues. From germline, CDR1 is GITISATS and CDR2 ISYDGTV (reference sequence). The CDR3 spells CALWLQELGEKIKVF. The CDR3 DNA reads TGTGCCTTGTGGTTGCAAGAGTTGGGCGAAAAAATCAAGGTATTT.

CDR3 DNA: TGCGCCACCTGGGTCCCCGGGCTTTATTATAAGAAACTCTTT. Amino acids: CATWVPGLYYKKLF. No V gene call was produced; the J gene was TRGJ1 or TRGJ2. The CDR3 has 14 residues.

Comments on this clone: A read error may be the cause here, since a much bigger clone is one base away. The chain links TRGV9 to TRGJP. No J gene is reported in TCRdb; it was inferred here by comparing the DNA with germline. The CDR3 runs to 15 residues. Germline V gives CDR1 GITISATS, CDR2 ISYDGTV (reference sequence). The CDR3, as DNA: TGTGCCTTGTGGGAGCAAGAGTCGGGCAAAAAAATCAAGGTATTT. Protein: CALWEQESGKKIKVF.

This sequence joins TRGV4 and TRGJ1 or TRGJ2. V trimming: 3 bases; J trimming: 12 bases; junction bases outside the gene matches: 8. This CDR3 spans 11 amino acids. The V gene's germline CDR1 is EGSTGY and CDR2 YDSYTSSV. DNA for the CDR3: TGTGCCACCTGGGATAGAATAAGGAAACTCTTT. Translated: CATWDRIRKLF.

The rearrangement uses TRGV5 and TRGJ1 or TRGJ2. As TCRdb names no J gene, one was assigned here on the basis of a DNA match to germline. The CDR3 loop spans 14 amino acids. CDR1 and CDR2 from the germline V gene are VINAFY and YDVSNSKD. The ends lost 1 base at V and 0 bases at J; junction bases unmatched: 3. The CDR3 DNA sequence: TGTGCCACCTGGGACAGACAGAATTATTATAAGAAACTCTTT. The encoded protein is CATWDRQNYYKKLF.

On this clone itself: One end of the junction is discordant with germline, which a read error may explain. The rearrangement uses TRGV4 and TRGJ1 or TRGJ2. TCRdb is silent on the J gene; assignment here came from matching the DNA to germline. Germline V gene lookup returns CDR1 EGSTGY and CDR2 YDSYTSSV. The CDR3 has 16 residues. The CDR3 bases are TGTGCCACCTGGGATGGACTCCAGATCCTTTATCATAAGAAACTCTTT. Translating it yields CATWDGLQILYHKKLF.

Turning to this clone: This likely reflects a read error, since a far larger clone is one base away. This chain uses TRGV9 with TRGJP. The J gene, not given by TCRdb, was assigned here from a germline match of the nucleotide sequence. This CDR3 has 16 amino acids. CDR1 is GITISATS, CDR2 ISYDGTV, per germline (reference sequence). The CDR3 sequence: CALWEVQELGKKSKVF. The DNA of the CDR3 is TGTGCCTTGTGGGAGGTGCAAGAGTTGGGCAAAAAAAGCAAGGTATTT.

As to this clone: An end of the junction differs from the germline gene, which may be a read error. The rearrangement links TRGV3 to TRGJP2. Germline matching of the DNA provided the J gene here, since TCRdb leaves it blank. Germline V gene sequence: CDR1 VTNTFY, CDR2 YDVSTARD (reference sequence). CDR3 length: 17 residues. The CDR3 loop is CATWDRRGLGSDRIKTF. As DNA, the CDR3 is TGTGCCACCTGGGACAGGCGGGGCTTGGGTAGTGATCGGATCAAGACGTTT.

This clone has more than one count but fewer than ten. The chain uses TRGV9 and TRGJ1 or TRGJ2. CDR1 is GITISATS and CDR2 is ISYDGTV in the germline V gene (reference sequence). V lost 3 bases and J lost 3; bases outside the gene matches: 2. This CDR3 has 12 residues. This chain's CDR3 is CALWESYYKKLF. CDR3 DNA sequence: TGTGCCTTGTGGGAGTCTTATTATAAGAAACTCTTT.

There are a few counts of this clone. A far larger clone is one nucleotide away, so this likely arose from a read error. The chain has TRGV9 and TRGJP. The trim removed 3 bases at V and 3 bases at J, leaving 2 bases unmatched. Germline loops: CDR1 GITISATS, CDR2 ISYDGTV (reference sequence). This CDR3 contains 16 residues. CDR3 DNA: TGTGCCTTGTGGGAGCTGCAAGAGTTGGGCAAAAAAATCAAGGTATTT. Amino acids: CALWELQELGKKIKVF.

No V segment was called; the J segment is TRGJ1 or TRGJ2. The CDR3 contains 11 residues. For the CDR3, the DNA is TGTGCCACCTGGAACCGCCATAAGAAACTCTTT. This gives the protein CATWNRHKKLF.

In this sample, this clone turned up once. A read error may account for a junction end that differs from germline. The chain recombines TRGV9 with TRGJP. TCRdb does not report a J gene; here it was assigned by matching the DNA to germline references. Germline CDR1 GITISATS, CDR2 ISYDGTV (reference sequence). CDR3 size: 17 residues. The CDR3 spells CALWETRSELGKKIKVF. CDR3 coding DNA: TGCGCCTTGTGGGAGACGCGATCAGAGTTGGGCAAAAAAATCAAGGTATTT.

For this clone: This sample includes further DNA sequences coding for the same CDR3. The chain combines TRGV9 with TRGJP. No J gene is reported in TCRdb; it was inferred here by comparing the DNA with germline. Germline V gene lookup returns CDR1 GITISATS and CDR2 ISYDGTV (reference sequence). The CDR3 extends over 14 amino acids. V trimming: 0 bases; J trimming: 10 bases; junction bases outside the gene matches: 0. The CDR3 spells CALWEVLGKKIKVF. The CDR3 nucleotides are TGTGCCTTGTGGGAGGTGTTGGGCAAAAAAATCAAGGTATTT.

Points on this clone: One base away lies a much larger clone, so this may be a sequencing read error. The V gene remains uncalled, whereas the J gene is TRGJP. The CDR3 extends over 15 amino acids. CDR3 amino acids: CALWVQELGKKIKVF. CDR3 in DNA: TGTGCCTTGTGGGTGCAAGAGTTGGGCAAAAAAATCAAGGTATTT.

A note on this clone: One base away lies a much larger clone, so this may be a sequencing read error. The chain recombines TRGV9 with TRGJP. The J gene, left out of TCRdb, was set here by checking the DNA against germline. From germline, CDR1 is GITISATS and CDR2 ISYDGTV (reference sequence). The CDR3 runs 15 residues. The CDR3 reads CAVWEQELGKKIKVF. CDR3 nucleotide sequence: TGTGCCGTGTGGGAGCAAGAGTTGGGCAAAAAAATCAAGGTATTT.

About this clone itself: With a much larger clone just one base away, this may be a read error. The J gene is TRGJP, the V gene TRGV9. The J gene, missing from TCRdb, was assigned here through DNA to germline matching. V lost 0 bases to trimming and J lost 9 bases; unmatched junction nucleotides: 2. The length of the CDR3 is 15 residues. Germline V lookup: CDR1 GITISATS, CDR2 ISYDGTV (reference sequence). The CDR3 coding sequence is TGTGCCTTGTGGGAGGTGGTGTTGGGCAAAAAAATCAAGGTATTT. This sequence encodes CALWEVVLGKKIKVF.

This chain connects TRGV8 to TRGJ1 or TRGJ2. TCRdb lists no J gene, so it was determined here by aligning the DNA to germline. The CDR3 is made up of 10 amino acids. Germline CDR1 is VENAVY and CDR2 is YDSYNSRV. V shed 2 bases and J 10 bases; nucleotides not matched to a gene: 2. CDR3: CATWDKKKLF. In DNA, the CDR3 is TGTGCCACCTGGGATAAGAAGAAACTCTTT.

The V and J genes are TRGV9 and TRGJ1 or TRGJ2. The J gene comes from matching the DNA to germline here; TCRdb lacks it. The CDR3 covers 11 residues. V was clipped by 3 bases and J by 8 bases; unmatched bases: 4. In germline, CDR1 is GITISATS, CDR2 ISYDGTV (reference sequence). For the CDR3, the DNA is TGTGCCTTGTGGGAGACCCATAAGAAACTCTTT. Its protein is CALWETHKKLF.

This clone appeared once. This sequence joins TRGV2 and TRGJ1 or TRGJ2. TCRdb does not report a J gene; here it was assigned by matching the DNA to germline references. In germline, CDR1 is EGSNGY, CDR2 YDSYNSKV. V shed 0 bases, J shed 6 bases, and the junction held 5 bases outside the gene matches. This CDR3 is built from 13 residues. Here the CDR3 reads CATWDGRSYKKLF. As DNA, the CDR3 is TGTGCCACCTGGGACGGGCGAAGTTATAAGAAACTCTTT.

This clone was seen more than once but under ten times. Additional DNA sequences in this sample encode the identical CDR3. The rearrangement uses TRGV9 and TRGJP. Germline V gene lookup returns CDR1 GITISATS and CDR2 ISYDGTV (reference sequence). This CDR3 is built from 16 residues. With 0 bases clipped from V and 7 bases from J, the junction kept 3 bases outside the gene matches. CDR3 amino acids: CALWEVAELGKKIKVF. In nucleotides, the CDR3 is TGTGCCTTGTGGGAGGTGGCCGAGTTGGGCAAAAAAATCAAGGTATTT.